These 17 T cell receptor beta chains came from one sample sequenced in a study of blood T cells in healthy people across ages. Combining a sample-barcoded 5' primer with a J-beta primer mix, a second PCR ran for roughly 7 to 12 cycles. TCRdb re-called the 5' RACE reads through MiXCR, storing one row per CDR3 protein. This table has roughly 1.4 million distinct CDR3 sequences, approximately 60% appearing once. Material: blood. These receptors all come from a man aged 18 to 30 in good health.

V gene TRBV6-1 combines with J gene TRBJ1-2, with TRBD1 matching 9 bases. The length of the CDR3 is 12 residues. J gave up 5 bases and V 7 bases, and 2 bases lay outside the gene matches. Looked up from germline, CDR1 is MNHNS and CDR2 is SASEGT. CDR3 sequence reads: CASTGQGYGYTF. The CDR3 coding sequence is TGTGCCAGCACGGGACAGGGATATGGCTACACCTTC.

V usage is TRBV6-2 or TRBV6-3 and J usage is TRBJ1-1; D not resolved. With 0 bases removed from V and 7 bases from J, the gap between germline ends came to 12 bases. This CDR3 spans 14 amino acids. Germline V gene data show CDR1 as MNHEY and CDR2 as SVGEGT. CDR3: CASSYSIWPHEAFF. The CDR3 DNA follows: TGTGCCAGCAGTTACTCGATATGGCCGCATGAAGCTTTCTTT.

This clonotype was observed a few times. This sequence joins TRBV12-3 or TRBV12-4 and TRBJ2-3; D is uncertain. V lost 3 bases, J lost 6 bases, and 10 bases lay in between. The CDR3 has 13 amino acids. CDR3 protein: CASSFRRTDTQYF. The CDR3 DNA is TGTGCCAGCAGTTTTCGAAGAACTGATACGCAGTATTTT.

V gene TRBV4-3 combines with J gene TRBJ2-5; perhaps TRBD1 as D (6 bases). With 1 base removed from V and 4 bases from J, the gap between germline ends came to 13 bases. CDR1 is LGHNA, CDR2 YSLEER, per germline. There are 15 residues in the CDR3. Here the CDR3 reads CASSQVQGGRETQYF. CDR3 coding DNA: TGCGCCAGCAGCCAAGTACAGGGCGGGCGAGAGACCCAGTACTTC.

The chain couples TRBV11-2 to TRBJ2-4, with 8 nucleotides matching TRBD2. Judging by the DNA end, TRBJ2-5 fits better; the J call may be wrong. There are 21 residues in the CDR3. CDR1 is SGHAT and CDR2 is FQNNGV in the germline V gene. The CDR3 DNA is TGTGCCAGCAGCTTACCCACGGGGGTAGCGGGGTTAAAAATCGGCCAAGAGACCCAGTACTTC. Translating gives CASSLPTGVAGLKIGQETQYF.

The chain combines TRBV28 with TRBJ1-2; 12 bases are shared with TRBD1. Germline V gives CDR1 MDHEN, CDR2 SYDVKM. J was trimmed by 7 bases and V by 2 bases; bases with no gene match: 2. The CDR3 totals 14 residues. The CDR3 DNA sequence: TGTGCCAGCAGTTTAGGGACAGGGGGCGGTGGCTACACCTTC. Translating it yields CASSLGTGGGGYTF.

CDR3 sequence: CASSQTGGPPDTQYF. CDR3 DNA: TGCGCCAGCAGCCAAACGGGGGGCCCCCCAGATACGCAGTATTTT. The rearrangement uses TRBV4-1 and TRBJ2-3; tentative D call: TRBD2 (7 bases). The CDR3 has 15 amino acids. In germline, CDR1 is MGHRA, CDR2 YSYEKL. V lost 2 bases and J 4 bases, leaving 13 bases between the germline ends.

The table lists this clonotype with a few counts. CDR3 amino acids: CASSRQEGDYGYTF. CDR3 DNA sequence: TGTGCCAGCAGCCGTCAAGAGGGGGACTATGGCTACACCTTC. V gene TRBV4-2 combines with J gene TRBJ1-2; the D gene is possibly TRBD1 (6 bases). Germline V gene lookup returns CDR1 LGHNA and CDR2 YNFKEQ. CDR3 length: 14 amino acids. Trimming cost V 4 bases and J 3 bases, with 12 bases left between them.

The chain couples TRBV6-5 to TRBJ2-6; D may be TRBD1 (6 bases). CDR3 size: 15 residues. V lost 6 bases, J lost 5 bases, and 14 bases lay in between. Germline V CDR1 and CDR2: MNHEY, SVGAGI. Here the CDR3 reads CASREQGVRANVLTF. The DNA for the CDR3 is TGTGCCAGCAGGGAACAGGGCGTTCGGGCCAACGTCCTGACTTTC.

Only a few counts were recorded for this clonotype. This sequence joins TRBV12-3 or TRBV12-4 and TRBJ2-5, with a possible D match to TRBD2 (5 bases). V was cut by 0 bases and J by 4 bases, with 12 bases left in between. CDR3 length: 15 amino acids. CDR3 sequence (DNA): TGTGCCAGCAGTTTAGCTGGACTCTGGGGAGAGACCCAGTACTTC. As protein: CASSLAGLWGETQYF.

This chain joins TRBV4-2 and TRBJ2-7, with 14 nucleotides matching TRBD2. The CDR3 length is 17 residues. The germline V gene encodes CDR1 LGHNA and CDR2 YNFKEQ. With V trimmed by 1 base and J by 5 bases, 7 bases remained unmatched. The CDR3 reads CASSQGRLAGGPHEQYF. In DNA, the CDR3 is TGTGCCAGCAGCCAAGGACGACTAGCGGGAGGGCCCCACGAGCAGTACTTC.

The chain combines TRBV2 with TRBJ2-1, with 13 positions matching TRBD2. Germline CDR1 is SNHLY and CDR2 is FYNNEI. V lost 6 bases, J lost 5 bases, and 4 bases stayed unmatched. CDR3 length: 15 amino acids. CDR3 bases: TGTGCCAGCAGAAGACTAGCGGGGGGAGACAATGAGCAGTTCTTC. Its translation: CASRRLAGGDNEQFF.

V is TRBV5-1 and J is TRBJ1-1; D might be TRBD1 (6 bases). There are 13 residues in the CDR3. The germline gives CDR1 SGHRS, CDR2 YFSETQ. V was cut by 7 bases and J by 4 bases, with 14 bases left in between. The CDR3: CASALRGGTEAFF. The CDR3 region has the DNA TGCGCCAGCGCTCTTCGAGGGGGCACTGAAGCTTTCTTT.

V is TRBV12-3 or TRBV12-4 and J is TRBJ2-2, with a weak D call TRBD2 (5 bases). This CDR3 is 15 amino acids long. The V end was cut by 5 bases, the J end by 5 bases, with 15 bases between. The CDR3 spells CASSPPDWTTGELFF. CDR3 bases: TGTGCCAGCAGTCCCCCGGACTGGACGACCGGGGAGCTGTTTTTT.

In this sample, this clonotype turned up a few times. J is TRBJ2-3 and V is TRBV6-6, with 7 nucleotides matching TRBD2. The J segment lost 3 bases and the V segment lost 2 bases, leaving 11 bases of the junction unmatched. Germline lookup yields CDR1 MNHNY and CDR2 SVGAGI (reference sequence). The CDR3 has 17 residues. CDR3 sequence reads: CASSYGGELIITDTQYF. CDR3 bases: TGTGCCAGCAGTTACGGGGGGGAGCTTATTATTACAGATACGCAGTATTTT.

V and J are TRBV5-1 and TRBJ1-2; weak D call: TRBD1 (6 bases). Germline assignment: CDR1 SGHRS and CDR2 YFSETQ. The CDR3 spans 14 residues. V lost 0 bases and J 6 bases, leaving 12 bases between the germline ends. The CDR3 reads CASSLAGGEHGYTF. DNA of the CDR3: TGCGCCAGCAGCTTGGCGGGGGGCGAACATGGCTACACCTTC.

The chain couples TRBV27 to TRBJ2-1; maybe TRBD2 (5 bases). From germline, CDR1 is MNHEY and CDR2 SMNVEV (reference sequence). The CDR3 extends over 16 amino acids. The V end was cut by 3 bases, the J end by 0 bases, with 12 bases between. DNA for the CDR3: TGTGCCAGCAGTTTTTTGACTACCCTCTCCTACAATGAGCAGTTCTTC. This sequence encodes CASSFLTTLSYNEQFF.